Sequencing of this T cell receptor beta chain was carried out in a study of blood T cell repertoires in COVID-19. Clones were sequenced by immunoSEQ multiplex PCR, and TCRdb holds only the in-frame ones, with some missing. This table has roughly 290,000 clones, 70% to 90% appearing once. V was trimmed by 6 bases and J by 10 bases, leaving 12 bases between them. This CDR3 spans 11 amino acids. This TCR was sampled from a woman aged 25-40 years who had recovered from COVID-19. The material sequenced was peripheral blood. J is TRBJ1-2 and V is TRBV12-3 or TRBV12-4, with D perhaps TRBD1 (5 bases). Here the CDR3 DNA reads TGTGCCAGCAGGCGCGATGGACACTACACCTTC. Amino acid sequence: CASRRDGHYTF.